The rows below give T cell receptor beta chains drawn from one sample of a study of metastatic and nonmetastatic thyroid tumors. With MiXCR, TCRdb reprocessed the PCR reads. The repertoire holds 91,000 or so clones, with 10% to 15% as singletons. The sequencing input was blood. All receptors come from a female donor with papillary thyroid cancer or a benign thyroid nodule (not recorded which). Some clones in this sample may be carry-over from other donors' samples. Both conserved end residues are part of each CDR3. Fields, in order: clone size, J gene, D gene, V gene, CDR3 DNA, CDR3 protein. D genes are given only for firm matches. Clone size appears in some rows only: once, few, many, or a class for an expanded clone.

many,TRBJ1-1,NA,TRBV29-1,TGCAGCGTTGAAGATCGAACAGAGAACACTGAAGCTTTCTTT,CSVEDRTENTEAFF
many,TRBJ2-7,TRBD1,TRBV24-1,TGTGCCACCAGTGACACGGGACAGGGTAACTCCTACGAGCAGTACTTC,CATSDTGQGNSYEQYF
many,TRBJ2-3,TRBD2,TRBV20-1,TGCAGTGCTAGAGTTGCGCTAGCGGGAAGGTATACGCAGTATTTT,CSARVALAGRYTQYF
many,TRBJ2-5,TRBD2,TRBV18,TGTGCCAGCTCATTCCGGACTAGCGGGAGTAGGGAGACCCAGTACTTC,CASSFRTSGSRETQYF
many,TRBJ2-5,TRBD2,TRBV2,TGTGCCAGCGAGTCGAGAGCGGGGTACCAAGAGACCCAGTACTTC,CASESRAGYQETQYF
NA,TRBJ1-3,NA,TRBV7-3,TGTGCCAGCAGCCCCCCCGGAGGCACCATATATTTT,CASSPPGGTIYF
few,TRBJ2-1,NA,TRBV6-1,TGTGCCAGCAGTGAATACGATGTAGGCTATGAGCAGTTCTTC,CASSEYDVGYEQFF
NA,TRBJ2-7,NA,TRBV7-2,TGTGCCAGCAGCTTAGACTCTTTTATCTACGATCAGTACTTC,CASSLDSFIYDQYF
NA,TRBJ2-7,NA,TRBV28,TGTGCCAGCAGTTCCCCGCAGCAGACCTTGGGGCAGTACTTC,CASSSPQQTLGQYF
many,TRBJ1-4,NA,TRBV20-1,TGCAGTGCTAGAGTCAGGTTGAATGAAAAACTGTTTTTT,CSARVRLNEKLFF
few,TRBJ2-1,TRBD2,TRBV28,TGTACCAGCAGTCCATCAGGACTAGTGGGGGACAATGAGCAGTTCTTC,CTSSPSGLVGDNEQFF
many,TRBJ2-7,TRBD1,TRBV20-1,TGCAGTGCTGAAGAAGACAGGGTGCTACTCTACGAGCAGTACTTC,CSAEEDRVLLYEQYF
few,TRBJ2-1,NA,TRBV7-9,TGTGCCAGCACATCAGGGTACCATGAGCAGTTCTTC,CASTSGYHEQFF
many,TRBJ2-1,TRBD2,TRBV7-2,TGTGCCAGCAGGTATTACCGAGCGGGAGTCGGAAATGAGCAGTTCTTC,CASRYYRAGVGNEQFF
many,TRBJ1-1,NA,TRBV27,TGTGCCAGCAGTTTTAGGGGGATCACTGAAGCTTTCTTT,CASSFRGITEAFF
few,TRBJ2-1,TRBD2,TRBV6-2/TRBV6-3,TGTGCCAGCACCGGGACTAGCGGGTACAATGAGCAGTTCTTC,CASTGTSGYNEQFF
many,TRBJ1-1,NA,TRBV11-2,TGTGCCAGCAGCTTAGCGAACGGGGTTATCACTTTCTTT,CASSLANGVITFF
many,TRBJ2-3,NA,TRBV11-1,TGTGCCAGCAGGCACGGGGCAGGTGGCACAGATACGCAGTATTTT,CASRHGAGGTDTQYF
few,TRBJ1-2,NA,TRBV12-3/TRBV12-4,TGTGCCAGCAGCCGGGACACGATTACCTATGGCTACACCTTC,CASSRDTITYGYTF
many,TRBJ2-2,NA,TRBV27,TGTGCCAGCAGTTTAATGGATAACACCGGGGAGCTGTTTTTT,CASSLMDNTGELFF
many,TRBJ1-3,NA,TRBV5-6,TGTGCCAGCAGCTTTGGGTTTGCTGGAAACACCATATATTTT,CASSFGFAGNTIYF
many,TRBJ2-1,NA,TRBV20-1,TGCAGTGCTAGGGGGCAGGGATCGGATGAGCAGTTCTTC,CSARGQGSDEQFF
many,TRBJ2-2,TRBD2,TRBV7-7,TGTGCTAGTAGGGCGCTAGCGGGAGGAATCGGGGAGCTGTTTTTT,CASRALAGGIGELFF
NA,TRBJ2-7,TRBD1,TRBV30,TGTGCCTGCGGGACAGGGGGCCATGAGCAGTACTTC,CACGTGGHEQYF
NA,TRBJ2-2,NA,TRBV30,TGTGCCTGGAGTAGAGGGGGGTCCGGCACCGGGGAGCTGTTTTTT,CAWSRGGSGTGELFF
many,TRBJ1-6,TRBD1,TRBV7-8,TGTGCCAGCAGCGGACCGGGACAGGGCAGATCACCCCTCCACTTT,CASSGPGQGRSPLHF
many,TRBJ2-1,TRBD2,TRBV11-2,TGTGCCAGCAGCCCAAGGAGCGGGAGAGGGGACAATGAGCAGTTCTTC,CASSPRSGRGDNEQFF
many,TRBJ2-2,TRBD2,TRBV27,TGTGCCAGCAGTTTTTCTAGCGGGAGCACCGGGGAGCTGTTTTTT,CASSFSSGSTGELFF
many,TRBJ1-5,NA,TRBV5-6,TGTGCCAGCAGTGACAGTAGCAATCAGCCCCAGCATTTT,CASSDSSNQPQHF
many,TRBJ2-7,TRBD1,TRBV11-3,TGTGCCAGCAGCTTAGGGACAGGGGACGAGCAGTACTTC,CASSLGTGDEQYF
many,TRBJ2-7,NA,TRBV7-2,TGTGCCAGCAGCTTAGTGACAGACTACGAGCAGTACTTC,CASSLVTDYEQYF
many,TRBJ2-7,NA,TRBV6-5,TGTGCCAGCAGTTACTCGATTGACGTTAGCTACGAGCAGTACTTC,CASSYSIDVSYEQYF
many,TRBJ2-4,NA,TRBV28,TGTGCCAGCAGTTCCCACCGGCCCAAAAACATTCAGTACTTC,CASSSHRPKNIQYF
many,TRBJ1-4,NA,TRBV19,TGTGCCAGCCGCCGGATAGGTGAAAAACTGTTTTTT,CASRRIGEKLFF
many,TRBJ2-5,NA,TRBV9,TGTGCCAGCAGCGTAGGCGGAGGAATAACCCTCCAAGAGACCCAGTACTTC,CASSVGGGITLQETQYF
NA,TRBJ2-3,NA,TRBV20-1,TGCAGTGCTAGCTGGGGGTTAGATACGCAGTATTTT,CSASWGLDTQYF
NA,TRBJ2-3,TRBD2,TRBV11-1,TGTGCCAGCAGCTTAAAACGCGGACTAGCGGGAGGAACTGATACGCAGTATTTT,CASSLKRGLAGGTDTQYF
NA,TRBJ1-3,TRBD1,TRBV11-1,TGTGCCAGCAGCCTCTACAGGGGGGACTCTGGAAACACCATATATTTT,CASSLYRGDSGNTIYF
many,TRBJ2-1,NA,TRBV7-3,TGTGCCAGCAGCTTAGGGGGCGCGAATGAGCAGTTCTTC,CASSLGGANEQFF
NA,TRBJ2-7,NA,TRBV5-1,TGCGCCAGCAGCGGGGGCGGGGTCGACTACGAGCAGTACTTC,CASSGGGVDYEQYF
many,TRBJ2-2,NA,TRBV5-1,TGCGCCAGCAGCTTGTCCACGAACACCGGGGAGCTGTTTTTT,CASSLSTNTGELFF
NA,TRBJ1-1,TRBD1,TRBV20-1,TGCAGTGCTAGATCCGAACAGGGGGCGCAAACTGAAGCTTTCTTT,CSARSEQGAQTEAFF